These 5 T cell receptor beta chains came from one sample sequenced in a study of blood T cell repertoires in COVID-19. TCRdb's table, derived via immunoSEQ multiplex PCR, lists solely in-frame clones and lacks some. The sample holds approximately 140,000 clones, approximately 88% seen once. The sequenced sample consisted of peripheral blood. These receptors all come from a human donor in a cohort sampled during active COVID-19.

The rearrangement uses TRBV3-1 (or the pseudogene TRBV3-2) and TRBJ2-3; the D gene is possibly TRBD2 (6 bases). In germline, CDR1 is LGHDT, CDR2 YNNKEL (reference sequence). This CDR3 is 13 amino acids long. Trimming shortened V by 4 bases and J by 3 bases, and 8 bases separated the two germline ends. The CDR3 spells CASSPTRTDTQYF. The CDR3 bases are TGTGCCAGCAGCCCGACTAGGACAGATACGCAGTATTTT.

This clone was recorded once. CDR3 sequence reads: CASSSMTGQLLGGANVLTF. CDR3 DNA: TGTGCCAGTAGCTCAATGACGGGACAGCTACTTGGAGGGGCCAACGTCCTGACTTTC. The V gene is TRBV19, the J gene TRBJ2-6; TRBD1 matches 7 bases. CDR3 length: 19 residues. Germline V CDR1 and CDR2: LNHDA, SQIVND (reference sequence). The J segment lost 4 bases and the V segment lost 6 bases, leaving 18 bases of the junction unmatched.

As concerns this clone: The sample carries other DNA sequences with the same CDR3. The rearrangement links TRBV6-6 to TRBJ2-2; 7 bases are a match to TRBD1. CDR1 is MNHNY, CDR2 SVGAGI, per germline (reference sequence). The CDR3 extends over 16 amino acids. V dropped 0 bases and J dropped 4; count of bases not matched to a gene: 5. The CDR3 region has the DNA TGTGCCAGCAGTTACTCATACAGGGGAGTCACCGGGGAGCTGTTTTTT. Encoded protein: CASSYSYRGVTGELFF.

The chain has TRBV4-3 and TRBJ2-1, with 9 bases fitting TRBD2. Trimming took 2 bases from V and 6 from J; bases not matched to a gene: 5. CDR3 size: 15 residues. Germline CDR1 LGHNA, CDR2 YSLEER. The CDR3 nucleotides read TGCGCCAGCAGCCAAACGAGCGGGGGGACCAATGAGCAGTTCTTC. Its translation is CASSQTSGGTNEQFF.

This clone was counted between two and nine times. This chain uses TRBV10-2 with TRBJ2-3, with 9 positions matching TRBD2. The CDR3 consists of 16 residues. V lost 4 bases to trimming and J lost 5 bases; unmatched junction nucleotides: 10. The germline gives CDR1 WSHSY, CDR2 SAAADI. CDR3 loop: CASSALSGGPVDTQYF. The CDR3 DNA sequence: TGCGCCAGCAGTGCGTTGAGCGGGGGGCCGGTAGATACGCAGTATTTT.